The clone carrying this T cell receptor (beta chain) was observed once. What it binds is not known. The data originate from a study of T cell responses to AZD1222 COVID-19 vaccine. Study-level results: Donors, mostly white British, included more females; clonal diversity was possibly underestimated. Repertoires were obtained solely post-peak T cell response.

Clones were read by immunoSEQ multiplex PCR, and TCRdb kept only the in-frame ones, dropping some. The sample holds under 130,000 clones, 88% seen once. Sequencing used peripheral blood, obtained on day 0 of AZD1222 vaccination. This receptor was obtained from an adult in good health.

As DNA, the CDR3 is TGTGCCAGCAGTTTAGTAGCGGCTAGCACAGATACGCAGTATTTT. Its protein is CASSLVAASTDTQYF. The J gene is TRBJ2-3, the V gene TRBV28, with a tentative D call TRBD2 (6 bases). Trimming cost V 2 bases and J 0 bases, with 9 bases left between them. The germline gives CDR1 MDHEN, CDR2 SYDVKM. This CDR3 has 15 amino acids. Based on the CDR3 plus reference TRBV28 and TRBJ2-3, the full variable domain is DVKVTQSSRYLVKRTGEKVFLECVQDMDHENMFWYRQDPGLGLRLIYFSYDVKMKEKGDIPEGYSVSREKKERFSLILESASTNQTSMYLCASSLVAASTDTQYFGPGTRLTVL.